What follows are 9 T cell receptor beta chains derived from one specimen sequenced in a study of tissue T cells after allogeneic stem cell transplantation. Profiling relied on immunoSEQ multiplex PCR, and the TCRdb table lists in-frame clones only, not all of them. The repertoire holds some 25,000 clones, with 70% to 75% as singletons. The sequencing used tissue from the ileum, collected at autopsy. The receptors were gathered from a female donor older than 55 with lung cancer.

In its sample, this clone was seen once. This chain links TRBV4-3 with TRBJ2-7, with D possibly being TRBD2 (5 bases). This CDR3 spans 15 amino acids. Germline V CDR1 and CDR2: LGHNA, YSLEER. The V gene lost 4 bases and the J gene lost 0 bases, with 13 bases spanning the gap. The CDR3 bases are TGCGCCAGCAGCCCATCCGCAGCGGCCTCCTACGAGCAGTACTTC. It encodes CASSPSAAASYEQYF.

The chain employs TRBV4-2 and TRBJ1-1; D may be TRBD1 (6 bases). Per germline, CDR1 LGHNA and CDR2 YNFKEQ. CDR3 length: 17 amino acids. Trimming shortened V by 1 base and J by 3 bases, and 18 bases separated the two germline ends. The CDR3 is CASSQVTVRGRDTEAFF. Written as DNA, the CDR3 is TGTGCCAGCAGCCAAGTCACGGTCCGGGGGCGGGACACTGAAGCTTTCTTT.

The V gene is TRBV30, the J gene TRBJ1-2; D is possibly TRBD1 (6 bases). The V gene lost 2 bases and the J gene lost 3 bases, with 13 bases spanning the gap. The CDR3 runs to 14 residues. Germline V lookup: CDR1 GTSNPN, CDR2 SVGIG (reference sequence). The CDR3 loop is CAWSRTVLDYGYTF. DNA for the CDR3: TGTGCCTGGAGTAGGACAGTCTTGGACTATGGCTACACCTTC. The whole variable domain, filled in from reference TRBV30 and TRBJ1-2, reads SQTIHQWPATLVQPVGSPLSLECTVEGTSNPNLYWYRQAAGRGLQLLFYSVGIGQISSEVPQNLSASRPQDRQFILSSKKLLLSDSGFYLCAWSRTVLDYGYTFGSGTRLTVV.

Concerning this clone itself: At one end, the junction sequence differs from germline, possibly due to a read error. The J gene is TRBJ2-7, the V gene TRBV7-9, with 7 bases lining up with TRBD1. CDR3 length equals 13 residues. Germline values: CDR1 SEHNR, CDR2 FQNEAQ (reference sequence). Written as DNA, the CDR3 is TGTGCCAGCAGCTTAGCTTACGCCGGGACAGCTCTCTTC. This translates into CASSLAYAGTALF.

The J gene is TRBJ2-7, the V gene TRBV11-3, with TRBD2 matching over 8 bases. Trimming at V came to 5 bases and at J to 0 bases, leaving 6 bases not matched to a gene. Looked up from germline, CDR1 is SGHNT and CDR2 is YENEEA. The CDR3 length is 15 residues. CDR3 sequence (DNA): TGTGCCAGCAGCCAACGAAGCGGGAGCTCCTACGAGCAGTACTTC. It translates to CASSQRSGSSYEQYF.

The chain combines TRBV18 with TRBJ2-2, with TRBD1 matching 7 bases. V lost 3 bases, J lost 4 bases, and 5 bases stayed unmatched. Germline V lookup: CDR1 KGHSH, CDR2 LQKENI. The CDR3 is 15 amino acids. CDR3 nucleotides: TGTGCCAGCTCACCCAAAGGGACAGTCACCGGGGAGCTGTTTTTT. Amino acids: CASSPKGTVTGELFF.

The J gene is TRBJ1-2, the V gene TRBV19; TRBD1 matches at 7 bases. The CDR3 sequence is 15 residues long. V was clipped by 3 bases and J by 4 bases; unmatched bases: 8. Per germline, CDR1 LNHDA and CDR2 SQIVND (reference sequence). The CDR3 sequence: CASSIRTGVGYGYTF. The CDR3 nucleotides are TGTGCCAGTAGTATCCGTACAGGGGTCGGCTATGGCTACACCTTC.

The chain has TRBV18 and TRBJ2-1, with TRBD2 matching over 14 bases. V dropped 6 bases and J dropped 5; count of bases not matched to a gene: 6. Germline V CDR1 and CDR2: KGHSH, LQKENI. CDR3 length: 16 residues. The CDR3 loop reads CASSGTSGSLNNEQFF. The CDR3 DNA reads TGTGCCAGCTCCGGGACTAGCGGGAGCCTAAACAATGAGCAGTTCTTC.

The chain couples TRBV18 to TRBJ1-1; possible D gene TRBD1, 6 bases. Germline CDR1 and CDR2: KGHSH and LQKENI. CDR3 length equals 15 residues. V was cut by 4 bases and J by 7 bases, with 19 bases left in between. The CDR3 is CASSQQTGSGDEAFF. CDR3 in DNA: TGTGCCAGCTCACAGCAGACAGGCTCGGGTGATGAAGCTTTCTTT.